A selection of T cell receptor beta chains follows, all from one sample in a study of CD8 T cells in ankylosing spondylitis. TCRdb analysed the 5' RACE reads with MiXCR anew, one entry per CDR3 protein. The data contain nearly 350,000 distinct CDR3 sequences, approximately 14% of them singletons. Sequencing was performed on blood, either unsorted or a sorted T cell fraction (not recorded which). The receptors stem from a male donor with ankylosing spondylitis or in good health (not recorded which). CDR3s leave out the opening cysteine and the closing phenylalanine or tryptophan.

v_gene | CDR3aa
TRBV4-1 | ASSRGGWTTTSYEQY
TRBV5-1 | ASHPRGNYGYT
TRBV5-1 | ASSAAVGLGTDTQY
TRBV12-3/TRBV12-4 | ASSLARASGYTDTQY
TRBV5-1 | ASSLGGTLNPQETQY
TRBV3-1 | ASRQVDEQY
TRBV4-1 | ASTSTGGTEAF
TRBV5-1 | ASSLISGPATEAF
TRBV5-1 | ASSPRTGDGYT
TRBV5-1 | ASSLEAATTDTQY
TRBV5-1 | ASSLSSTVDTGELF
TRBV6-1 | ASSEAWSGGIQY
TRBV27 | ATQGAWGGYT
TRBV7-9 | ASSLASLAGSTDTQY
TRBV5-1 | ASSSNIGEEKLF
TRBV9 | ASTPVGIAGGDTQY
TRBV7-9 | ASGRDRTDTQY
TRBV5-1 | ASSRDTGSYGYT
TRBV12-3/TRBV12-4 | ASVPEGLTGETQY
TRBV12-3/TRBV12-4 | ASSFLGPRGGYEQY
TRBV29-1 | SVEDLGLVYGYT
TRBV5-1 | ASSLEASGGREQF
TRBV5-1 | ASSLTGVPDTQY
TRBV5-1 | ASSQTVTYGYT
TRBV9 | ASSVGVAENTDTQY
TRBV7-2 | ASSLGRERYNEQF
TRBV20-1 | SAPLHWSGTDTQY
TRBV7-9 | ASSSTGTFYGYT
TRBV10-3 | AIRDEDRGFRVLT
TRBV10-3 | AIKTGTGNTEAF
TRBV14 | ASSQDITGAYGYT
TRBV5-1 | ASSPGRDTEAF
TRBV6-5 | ASSSPQGGRGYT
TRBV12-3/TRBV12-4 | ASSLLGREQY
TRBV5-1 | ASSLLATSGGFYEQY
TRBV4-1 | ASSQILVSNEQF
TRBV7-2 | ASSLESGPRGPLH
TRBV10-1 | ASSEQLAGEEQF
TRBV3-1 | ASSHGPSGNTIY
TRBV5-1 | ASSQGTSGRIDTQY
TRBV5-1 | ASSSTGERETQY
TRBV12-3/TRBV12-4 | ASRGLADYSSYNEQF
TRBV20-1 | SARDYKHKSGSWDTQY
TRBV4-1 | ASSQGYRDSTDTQY
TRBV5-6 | ASSSISNYGYT
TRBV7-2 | ASSLTPNSGDTQY
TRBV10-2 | ASKISTGTGEYEQY
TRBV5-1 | ASSGWTGGNTEAF
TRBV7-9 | ASSSDRGGVVV
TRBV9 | ASSVGSGRAGNEQF
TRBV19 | ASSIARGSEQY
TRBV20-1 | SARTISGFSTDTQY
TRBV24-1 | ATKSSGANTGELF
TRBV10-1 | ASSEEVTDTQY
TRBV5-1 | ASSWGQEYTEAF
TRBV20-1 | SAREDGRGPSGNEQF
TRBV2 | ASTISGQGGEKLF